Listed here is a single TCR beta chain. The target antigen is unknown. V lost 6 bases to trimming and J lost 0 bases, with 3 bases between them. The CDR3 spans 13 residues. Germline V gene data show CDR1 as LNHDA and CDR2 as SQIVND (reference sequence). Time point of the sample: baseline pretreatment blood. Specified treatment: 15 Gy SBRT to primary tumor, nephrectomy 4 weeks later. This record comes from a study of radiation and T cells in renal cell carcinoma. Points from the study as a whole: Pretreatment tumor biopsies were lacking, so baseline clonotypes are unknown.

Here immunoSEQ multiplex PCR was the method, and the copy in TCRdb shows in-frame clones only, minus some. Among approximately 150,000 clones, 88% were seen once, and the ten largest hold over 3.5%. The input for sequencing was blood, taken from a patient whose treatment included radiotherapy and nephrectomy. The TCR sequence derives from a woman aged 65 to 85 with renal cell carcinoma. The chain carries TRBV19 and TRBJ2-6, with D unclear. CDR3 in amino acids: CASRFSGANVLTF. The CDR3 nucleotides read TGTGCCAGTAGGTTCTCTGGGGCCAACGTCCTGACTTTC.